These T cell receptor beta chains were read from a single sample in a study of radiotherapy plus CTLA-4 blockade in lung cancer. The table came from immunoSEQ multiplex PCR; TCRdb's copy has only in-frame clones and leaves some out. The sample holds 47,000 or so clones, about 85% seen once. Specimen: peripheral blood, collected from a patient treated with radiotherapy plus ipilimumab. These receptors all stem from a human donor with non-small cell lung cancer whose response to radiotherapy plus ipilimumab could not be evaluated. The CDR3 runs from the conserved cysteine through the conserved F or W. D genes are given only for firm matches. Expanded clones get a size class; other rows say once, few or many, or leave the size out.

j_call clone_size v_call d_call cdr3_aa cdr3_nt
TRBJ2-7 . TRBV7-2 TRBD1 CASSLVGTGDYEQYF TGTGCCAGCAGCTTAGTCGGGACAGGGGACTACGAGCAGTACTTC
TRBJ1-5 . TRBV28 . CASSFGRGRGNQPQHF TGTGCCAGCAGTTTCGGCAGGGGCAGGGGCAATCAGCCCCAGCATTTT
TRBJ1-2 . TRBV28 . CATAGTPIYGYTF TGTGCCACCGCCGGGACACCGATCTATGGCTACACCTTC
TRBJ1-1 . TRBV7-2 . CASSFRVNTEAFF TGTGCCAGCAGCTTTCGGGTGAACACTGAAGCTTTCTTT
TRBJ1-3 . TRBV29-1 . CSVYAGELLF TGCAGCGTTTATGCCGGGGAGCTGCTTTTT
TRBJ1-5 . TRBV19 TRBD1 CASSIRDRGEQPQHF TGTGCCAGTAGTATTCGTGACAGGGGAGAACAGCCCCAGCATTTT
TRBJ2-1 few TRBV4-3 . CASSRQENQGGEQFF TGCGCCAGCAGCCGGCAAGAAAATCAGGGAGGTGAGCAGTTCTTC
TRBJ2-7 . TRBV2 . CASRDSDSYEQYF TGTGCCAGCAGGGACAGCGACTCCTACGAGCAGTACTTC
TRBJ1-2 . TRBV5-1 . CASSRAGTPNYGYTF TGCGCCAGCAGCAGGGCAGGGACTCCTAACTATGGCTACACCTTC
TRBJ2-3 . TRBV9 . CASGGWGNTDTQYF TGTGCCAGCGGGGGGTGGGGGAACACAGATACGCAGTATTTT
TRBJ2-7 . TRBV7-2 TRBD2 CASSLLAGPYEQYF TGTGCCAGCAGCTTATTAGCGGGACCCTACGAGCAGTACTTC
TRBJ1-3 . TRBV4-1 . CASSQVGGTIYF TGCGCCAGCAGCCAAGTTGGGGGGACCATATATTTT
TRBJ2-7 . TRBV19 TRBD2 CASSQTSGSYNEQYF TGTGCCAGTAGCCAGACTAGCGGGAGTTATAACGAGCAGTACTTC
TRBJ2-7 . TRBV5-1 . CASSSRQSSYEQYF TGCGCCAGCAGCTCCAGACAGTCCTCCTACGAGCAGTACTTC
TRBJ2-7 . TRBV11-2 . CASSSLPEGAYEQYF TGTGCCAGCAGTTCCCTCCCCGAAGGGGCCTACGAGCAGTACTTC
TRBJ2-1 . TRBV7-9 TRBD2 CASSLSTSGNNEQFF TGTGCCAGCAGCTTAAGTACTAGCGGGAACAATGAGCAGTTCTTC
TRBJ2-1 . TRBV5-1 TRBD2 CASSFGTSGDSYNEQFF TGCGCCAGCAGCTTTGGGACTAGCGGGGATTCCTACAATGAGCAGTTCTTC
TRBJ2-7 few TRBV5-6 TRBD2 CASSASGATYEQYF TGTGCCAGCAGCGCAAGCGGGGCCACCTACGAGCAGTACTTC
TRBJ2-5 . TRBV28 . CASSFPPQETQYF TGTGCCAGCAGTTTCCCCCCTCAAGAGACCCAGTACTTC
TRBJ2-3 . TRBV6-4 TRBD2 CASSAPSGRSTDTQYF TGTGCCAGCAGTGCGCCCAGCGGGAGATCGACAGATACGCAGTATTTT
TRBJ1-1 few TRBV6-1 . CASSRFQGNTEAFF TGTGCCAGCAGTCGCTTCCAGGGAAACACTGAAGCTTTCTTT
TRBJ2-1 . TRBV19 . CASGLGINEQFF TGTGCCAGCGGACTGGGGATTAATGAGCAGTTCTTC
TRBJ2-7 . TRBV28 TRBD1 CASSWSPGQGPYEQYF TGTGCCAGCAGTTGGAGTCCGGGACAGGGGCCCTACGAGCAGTACTTC
TRBJ1-3 . TRBV15 . CATSERGGTGNTIYF TGTGCCACCAGCGAGAGGGGGGGCACGGGAAACACCATATATTTT
TRBJ1-2 . TRBV28 . CASSFGGDYGYTF TGTGCCAGCAGTTTCGGCGGAGACTATGGCTACACCTTC
TRBJ2-1 . TRBV21-1 . CASSKWDRGLGQFF TGTGCCAGCAGCAAGTGGGACAGGGGGCTGGGGCAGTTCTTC
TRBJ2-3 . TRBV7-9 . CASSLGGGADTQYF TGTGCCAGCAGCTTAGGAGGAGGGGCAGATACGCAGTATTTT
TRBJ2-1 . TRBV5-1 TRBD1 CASSLEQGGWNEQFF TGCGCCAGCAGCTTGGAACAGGGGGGTTGGAATGAGCAGTTCTTC
TRBJ1-1 . TRBV29-1 . CSAEAGMNTEAFF TGCAGCGCCGAAGCAGGGATGAACACTGAAGCTTTCTTT
TRBJ1-1 . TRBV6-1 . CASTDDGNWNTEAFF TGTGCCAGCACGGACGACGGGAACTGGAACACTGAAGCTTTCTTT
TRBJ2-3 few TRBV18 TRBD1 CASSRMTGQLADTQYF TGTGCCAGCTCACGTATGACAGGGCAGTTGGCAGATACGCAGTATTTT
TRBJ2-6 . TRBV4-3 . CASSQDIGDGANVLTF TGCGCCAGCAGCCAAGACATCGGAGATGGGGCCAACGTCCTGACTTTC
TRBJ2-5 . TRBV5-1 . CASSLMTSGETQYF TGCGCCAGCAGCTTAATGACCAGCGGGGAGACCCAGTACTTC
TRBJ2-2 . TRBV5-1 TRBD1 CASSLRGGDAGELFF TGCGCCAGCAGCTTGAGAGGGGGCGATGCTGGGGAGCTGTTTTTT
TRBJ2-2 . TRBV27 TRBD2 CASHQREMSTGELFF TGTGCCAGCCATCAGCGGGAGATGAGTACCGGGGAGCTGTTTTTT
TRBJ2-4 few TRBV5-6 TRBD2 CASSLGLPNIQYF TGTGCCAGCAGCCTGGGACTACCAAACATTCAGTACTTC
TRBJ1-4 . TRBV9 . CASSVSGGDNEKLFF TGTGCCAGCAGCGTTTCGGGGGGCGATAATGAAAAACTGTTTTTT
TRBJ2-3 . TRBV30 . CAWSPVGDTQYF TGTGCCTGGAGCCCCGTCGGAGATACGCAGTATTTT
TRBJ2-7 . TRBV4-3 . CASSQDAGASYEQYF TGCGCCAGCAGCCAAGATGCTGGGGCATCCTACGAGCAGTACTTC
TRBJ1-6 few TRBV5-4 . CASSLDQGFGSPLHF TGTGCCAGCAGCTTGGACCAGGGATTCGGTTCACCCCTCCACTTT
TRBJ2-3 . TRBV2 . CASSDMSDTQYF TGTGCCAGCAGTGACATGTCAGATACGCAGTATTTT
TRBJ2-7 . TRBV5-1 . CASSFTGVYEQYF TGCGCCAGCAGCTTCACCGGTGTTTACGAGCAGTACTTC